This TCR beta chain is from a study of spatial heterogeneity in lung cancer. The table lists this clonotype with a few counts. Antigen: not known. Time point noted: sample taken at primary tumor resection. The CDR3 is made up of 15 amino acids. Germline CDR1 reads LNHNV; CDR2 reads YYDKDF (reference sequence). Trimming removed 0 bases from V and 3 bases from J, with 10 bases in between. Study-level findings and limits: Mutation counts in tumors were tracked by counts of expanded intratumoral alpha and beta TCRs.

TCRdb passed the 5' RACE reads through MiXCR, listing each CDR3 protein once. The sample records 25,000 to 30,000 distinct CDR3 sequences, roughly 6.6% being singletons. The source is a male donor with early-stage non-small cell lung cancer. The sequenced sample was lung tumor tissue, obtained at surgery. V is TRBV15 and J is TRBJ2-3, with a tentative D call TRBD1 (5 bases). DNA of the CDR3: TGTGCCACCAGCAGAGATTACCAGGGAACAGATACGCAGTATTTT. It specifies CATSRDYQGTDTQYF.